The 8 T cell receptor beta chains reported below all come from one sample, sequenced in a study of T cells expressing NK-cell markers. After re-calling the 5' RACE reads, TCRdb lists one entry per CDR3 protein, DNA absent. Its table lists hundreds of thousands of distinct CDR3 sequences. The specimen was blood T cells: a sorted CD56 or NKG2C T cell subset, CD4+ or CD8+ T cells, or bulk PBMC T cells (not recorded which). Receptors were obtained from a woman between 18 and 69 years old in good health.

The rearrangement links TRBV28 to TRBJ1-2. CDR3 length: 12 amino acids. Germline loops: CDR1 MDHEN, CDR2 SYDVKM. CDR3 sequence reads: CASRLEDYGYTF.

The V gene is TRBV6-5, the J gene TRBJ2-5. In germline, CDR1 is MNHEY, CDR2 SVGAGI. The CDR3 runs to 15 residues. This CDR3 is CASSYNRGYQETQYF.

The chain joins TRBV2 to TRBJ2-2; the D gene TCRdb calls, TRBD2, cannot be checked with no DNA. Looked up from germline, CDR1 is SNHLY and CDR2 is FYNNEI. This CDR3 comprises 14 residues. This chain's CDR3 is CASRPTRYTGELFF.

The chain uses TRBV25-1 and TRBJ1-1. CDR3 length: 15 residues. Germline V gene lookup returns CDR1 MGHDK and CDR2 SYGVNS. The CDR3 protein is CASSPIGNQNTEAFF. Drawing the rest from reference TRBV25-1 and TRBJ1-1, the complete variable domain is EADIYQTPRYLVIGTGKKITLECSQTMGHDKMYWYQQDPGMELHLIHYSYGVNSTEKGDLSSESTVSRIRTEHFPLTLESARPSHTSQYLCASSPIGNQNTEAFFGQGTRLTVV.

This chain uses TRBV12-3 or TRBV12-4 with TRBJ2-7; with no DNA, the TCRdb D assignment of TRBD1 cannot be verified. CDR3 size: 16 residues. The CDR3: CASSRLGAAFSYEQYF.

V gene TRBV7-2 combines with J gene TRBJ2-1; TCRdb lists TRBD2, though no DNA is available to test this call. Germline V lookup: CDR1 SGHTA, CDR2 FQGNSA. The CDR3 loop spans 16 amino acids. This chain's CDR3 is CASSLAGTRGNNEQFF.

This chain connects TRBV27 to TRBJ2-5; TCRdb selects TRBD2, and the lack of DNA leaves this call unchecked. Germline lookup yields CDR1 MNHEY and CDR2 SMNVEV (reference sequence). This CDR3 is 15 amino acids long. Here the CDR3 reads CASSHVSLASETQYF.

The J gene is TRBJ2-3, the V gene TRBV20-1; TCRdb proposes TRBD1, but this gene call is untestable without DNA. This CDR3 has 11 amino acids. The germline CDR1 and CDR2 sequences are DFQATT and SNEGSKA (reference sequence). CDR3 residues: CSATRGDTQYF.